This T cell receptor beta chain was identified during a study of cytomegalovirus exposure and HLA in healthy donors. Findings of the study overall: A highly shared variant cluster was judged a likely technical artifact. Follow-up analysis found HLA locus-dependent TCR association rates, highest for DRB1 and lowest for HLA-C.

The CDR3 contains 15 residues. Trimming took 6 bases from V and 6 from J; bases not matched to a gene: 9. From germline, CDR1 is MNHEY and CDR2 SMNVEV (reference sequence). Note on this clone: Antigen unknown.

In the PCR, 60 Vbeta and 13 Jbeta primers were used. Libraries were prepared by immunoSEQ multiplex PCR; TCRdb keeps only in-frame clonotypes and omits some of them. The repertoire has about 100,000 clones, approximately 73% of them found once; the top ten carry 7.8%. This chain joins TRBV27 and TRBJ1-5, with 9 bases fitting TRBD1. The specimen was PBMCs. This receptor was identified in a young man in good health and CMV-seronegative. The CDR3 sequence: CASRTTGGVGQPQHF. The CDR3 DNA follows: TGTGCCAGCAGGACTACAGGGGGCGTAGGTCAGCCCCAGCATTTT.